The source of this T cell receptor beta chain is a study of cytomegalovirus exposure and HLA in healthy donors. This PCR relied on a set of 60 Vbeta primers and 13 Jbeta primers. Sequenced by immunoSEQ multiplex PCR; TCRdb stores in-frame clones only, minus some. The sample holds roughly 130,000 clones, around 8.5% seen once. With 2 bases removed from V and 2 bases from J, the gap between germline ends came to 7 bases. Germline CDR1 and CDR2: SGHTA and FQGTGA. This CDR3 is built from 13 residues. This clone showed up just a few times. Sequences were obtained from PBMCs. The genes are TRBV7-3 and TRBJ2-7; D might be TRBD1 (5 bases). The source is a man between 40 and 49 years old in good health and CMV-seronegative. For the CDR3, the DNA is TGTGCCAGCAGCTTAGGGGCTACCTACGAGCAGTACTTC. Its protein is CASSLGATYEQYF.